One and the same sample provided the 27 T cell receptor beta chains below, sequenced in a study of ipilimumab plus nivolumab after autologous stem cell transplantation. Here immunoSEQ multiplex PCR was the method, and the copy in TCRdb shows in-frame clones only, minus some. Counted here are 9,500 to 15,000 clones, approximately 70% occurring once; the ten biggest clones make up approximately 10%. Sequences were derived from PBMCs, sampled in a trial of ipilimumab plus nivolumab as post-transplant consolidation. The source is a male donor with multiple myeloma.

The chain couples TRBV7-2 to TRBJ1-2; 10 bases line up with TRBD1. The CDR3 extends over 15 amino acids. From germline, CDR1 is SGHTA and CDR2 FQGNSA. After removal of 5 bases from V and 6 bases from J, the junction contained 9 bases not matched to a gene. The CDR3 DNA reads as TGTGCCAGCAGCGCCCCGGACAGGGGGGTACATGGCTACACCTTC. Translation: CASSAPDRGVHGYTF. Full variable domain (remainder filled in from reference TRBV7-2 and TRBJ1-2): GAGVSQSPSNKVTEKGKDVELRCDPISGHTALYWYRQSLGQGLEFLIYFQGNSAPDKSGLPSDRFSAERTGGSVSTLTIQRTQQEDSAVYLCASSAPDRGVHGYTFGSGTRLTVV.

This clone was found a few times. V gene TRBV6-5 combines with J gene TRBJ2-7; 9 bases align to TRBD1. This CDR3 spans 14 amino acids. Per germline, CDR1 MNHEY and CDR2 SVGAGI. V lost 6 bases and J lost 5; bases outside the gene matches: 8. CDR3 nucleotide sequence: TGTGCCAGCAGCCGGGACAGGGAGGTCGACGAGCAGTACTTC. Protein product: CASSRDREVDEQYF.

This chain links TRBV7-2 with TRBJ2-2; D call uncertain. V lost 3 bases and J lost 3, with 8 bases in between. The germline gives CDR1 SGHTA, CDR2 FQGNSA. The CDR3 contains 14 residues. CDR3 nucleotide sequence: TGTGCCAGCAGCTTTAAGACGTACACCGGGGAGCTGTTTTTT. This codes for CASSFKTYTGELFF.

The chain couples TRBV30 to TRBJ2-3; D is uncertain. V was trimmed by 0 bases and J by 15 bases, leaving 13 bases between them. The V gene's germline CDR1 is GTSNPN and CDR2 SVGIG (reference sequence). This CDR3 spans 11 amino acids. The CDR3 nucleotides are TGTGCCTGGAGTGTACCCAGTTGGGTTTATTTT. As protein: CAWSVPSWVYF. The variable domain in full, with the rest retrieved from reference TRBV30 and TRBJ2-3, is SQTIHQWPATLVQPVGSPLSLECTVEGTSNPNLYWYRQAAGRGLQLLFYSVGIGQISSEVPQNLSASRPQDRQFILSSKKLLLSDSGFYLCAWSVPSWVYFGPGTRLTVL.

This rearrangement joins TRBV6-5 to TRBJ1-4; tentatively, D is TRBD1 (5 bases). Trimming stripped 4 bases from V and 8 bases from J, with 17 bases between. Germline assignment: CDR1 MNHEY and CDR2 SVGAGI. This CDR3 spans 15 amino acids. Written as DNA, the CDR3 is TGTGCCAGCAGTTCGACGGTTGGGAGGGGAGAAAAACTGTTTTTT. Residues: CASSSTVGRGEKLFF.

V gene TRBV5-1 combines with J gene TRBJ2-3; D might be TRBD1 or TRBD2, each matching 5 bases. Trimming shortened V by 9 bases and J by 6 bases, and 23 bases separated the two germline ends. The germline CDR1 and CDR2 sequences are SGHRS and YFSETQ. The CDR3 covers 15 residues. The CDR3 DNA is TGCGCCACCAAAGCCGGGACGGTGCCAGGGGATACGCAGTATTTT. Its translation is CATKAGTVPGDTQYF.

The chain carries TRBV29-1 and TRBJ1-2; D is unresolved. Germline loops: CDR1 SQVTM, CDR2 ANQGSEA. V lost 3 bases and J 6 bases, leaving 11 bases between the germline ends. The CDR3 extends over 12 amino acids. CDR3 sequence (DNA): TGCAGCGTTGATGGCCTCAACCATGGCTACACCTTC. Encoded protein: CSVDGLNHGYTF.

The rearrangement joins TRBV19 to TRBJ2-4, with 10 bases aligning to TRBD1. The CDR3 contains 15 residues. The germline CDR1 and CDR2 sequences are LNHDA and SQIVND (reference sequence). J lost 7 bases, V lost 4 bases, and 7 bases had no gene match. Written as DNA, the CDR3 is TGTGCCAGTAGTACCTCGACAGGGGGCAGGAACATTCAGTACTTC. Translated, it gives CASSTSTGGRNIQYF.

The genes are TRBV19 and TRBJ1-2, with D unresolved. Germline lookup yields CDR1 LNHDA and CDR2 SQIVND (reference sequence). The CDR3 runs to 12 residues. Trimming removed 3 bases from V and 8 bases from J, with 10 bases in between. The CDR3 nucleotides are TGTGCCAGTAGTATGGCGGGAACGGGCTACACCTTC. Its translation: CASSMAGTGYTF.

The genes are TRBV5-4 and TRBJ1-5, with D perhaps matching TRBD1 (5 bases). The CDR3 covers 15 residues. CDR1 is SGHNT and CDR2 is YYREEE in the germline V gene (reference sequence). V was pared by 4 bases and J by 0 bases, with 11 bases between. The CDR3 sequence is CASSPQVYSNQPQHF. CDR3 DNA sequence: TGTGCCAGCAGCCCACAGGTTTATAGCAATCAGCCCCAGCATTTT.

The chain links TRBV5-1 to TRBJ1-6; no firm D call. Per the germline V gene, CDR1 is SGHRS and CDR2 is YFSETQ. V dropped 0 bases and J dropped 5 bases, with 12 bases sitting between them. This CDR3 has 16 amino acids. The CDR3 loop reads CASSLEPAGDNSPLHF. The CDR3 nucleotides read TGCGCCAGCAGCTTGGAGCCCGCCGGGGATAATTCACCCCTCCACTTT.

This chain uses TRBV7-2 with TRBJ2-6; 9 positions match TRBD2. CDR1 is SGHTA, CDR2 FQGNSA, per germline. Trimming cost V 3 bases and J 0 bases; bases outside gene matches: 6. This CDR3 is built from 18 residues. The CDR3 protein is CASSFYIAGDSGANVLTF. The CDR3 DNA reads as TGTGCCAGCAGCTTTTATATAGCGGGGGACTCTGGGGCCAACGTCCTGACTTTC.

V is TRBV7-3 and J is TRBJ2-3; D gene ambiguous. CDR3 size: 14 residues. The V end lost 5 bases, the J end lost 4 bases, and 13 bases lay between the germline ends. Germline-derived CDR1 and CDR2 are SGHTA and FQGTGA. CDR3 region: CASSPYGESDTQYF. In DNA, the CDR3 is TGTGCCAGCAGCCCTTATGGGGAATCAGATACGCAGTATTTT.

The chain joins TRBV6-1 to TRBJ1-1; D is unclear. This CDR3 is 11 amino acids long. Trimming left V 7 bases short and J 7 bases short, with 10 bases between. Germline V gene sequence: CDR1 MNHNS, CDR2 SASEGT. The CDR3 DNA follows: TGTGCCAGCACCAGCCCGGGTGAAGCTTTCTTT. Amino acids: CASTSPGEAFF.

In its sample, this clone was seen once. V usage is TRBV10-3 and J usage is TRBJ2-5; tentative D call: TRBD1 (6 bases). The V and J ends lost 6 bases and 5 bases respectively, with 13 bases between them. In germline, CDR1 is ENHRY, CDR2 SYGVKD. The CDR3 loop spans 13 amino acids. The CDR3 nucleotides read TGTGCCATCAGAGAATCAGGGGATGAGACCCAGTACTTC. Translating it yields CAIRESGDETQYF.

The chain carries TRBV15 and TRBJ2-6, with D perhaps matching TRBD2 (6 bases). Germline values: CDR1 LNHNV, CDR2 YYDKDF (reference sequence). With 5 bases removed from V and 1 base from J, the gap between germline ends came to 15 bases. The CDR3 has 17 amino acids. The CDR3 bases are TGTGCCACCAGCGGCCGGGACTTCAATTCTGGGGCCAACGTCCTGACTTTC. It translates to CATSGRDFNSGANVLTF.

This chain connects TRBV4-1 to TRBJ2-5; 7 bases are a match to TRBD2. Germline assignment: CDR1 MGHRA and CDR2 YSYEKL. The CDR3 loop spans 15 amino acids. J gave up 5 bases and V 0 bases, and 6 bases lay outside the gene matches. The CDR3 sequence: CASSQDGEGRETQYF. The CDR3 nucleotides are TGCGCCAGCAGCCAAGATGGGGAGGGTCGGGAGACCCAGTACTTC.

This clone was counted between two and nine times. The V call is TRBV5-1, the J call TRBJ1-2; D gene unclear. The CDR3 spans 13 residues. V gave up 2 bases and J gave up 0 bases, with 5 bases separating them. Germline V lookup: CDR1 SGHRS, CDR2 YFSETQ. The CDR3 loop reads CASSFGSNYGYTF. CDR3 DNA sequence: TGCGCCAGCAGCTTCGGTTCTAACTATGGCTACACCTTC.

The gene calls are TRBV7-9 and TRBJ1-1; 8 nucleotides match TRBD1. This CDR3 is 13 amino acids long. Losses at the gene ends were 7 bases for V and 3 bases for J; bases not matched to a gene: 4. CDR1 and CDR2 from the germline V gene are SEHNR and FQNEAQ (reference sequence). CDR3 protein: CASTQTGDTEAFF. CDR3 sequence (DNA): TGTGCCAGCACCCAGACAGGGGACACTGAAGCTTTCTTT.

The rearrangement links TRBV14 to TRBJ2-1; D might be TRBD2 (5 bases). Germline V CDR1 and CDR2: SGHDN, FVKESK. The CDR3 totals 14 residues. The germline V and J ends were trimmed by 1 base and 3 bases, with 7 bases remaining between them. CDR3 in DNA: TGTGCCAGCAGCCAAGGAACTAGCTACAATGAGCAGTTCTTC. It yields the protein CASSQGTSYNEQFF.

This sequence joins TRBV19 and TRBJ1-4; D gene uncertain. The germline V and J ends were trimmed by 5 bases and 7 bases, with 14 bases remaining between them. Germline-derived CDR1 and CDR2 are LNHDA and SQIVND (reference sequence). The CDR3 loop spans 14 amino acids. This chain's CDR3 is CASSEDTQLEKLFF. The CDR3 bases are TGTGCCAGTAGTGAAGACACACAGCTTGAAAAACTGTTTTTT. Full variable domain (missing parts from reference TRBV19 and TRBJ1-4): DGGITQSPKYLFRKEGQNVTLSCEQNLNHDAMYWYRQDPGQGLRLIYYSQIVNDFQKGDIAEGYSVSREKKESFPLTVTSAQKNPTAFYLCASSEDTQLEKLFFGSGTQLSVL.

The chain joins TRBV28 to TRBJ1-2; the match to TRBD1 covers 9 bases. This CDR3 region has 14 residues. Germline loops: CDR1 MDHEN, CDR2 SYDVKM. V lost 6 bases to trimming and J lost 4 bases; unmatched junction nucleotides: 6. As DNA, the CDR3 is TGTGCCAGCAGATCCGGGACAGGGCTCTATGGCTACACCTTC. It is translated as CASRSGTGLYGYTF.

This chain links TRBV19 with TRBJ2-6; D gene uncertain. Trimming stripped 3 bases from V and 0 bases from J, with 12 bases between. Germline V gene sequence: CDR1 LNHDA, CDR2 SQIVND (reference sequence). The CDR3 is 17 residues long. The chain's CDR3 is CASSMSLGTSGANVLTF. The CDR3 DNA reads TGTGCCAGTAGTATGTCTCTTGGAACCTCTGGGGCCAACGTCCTGACTTTC.

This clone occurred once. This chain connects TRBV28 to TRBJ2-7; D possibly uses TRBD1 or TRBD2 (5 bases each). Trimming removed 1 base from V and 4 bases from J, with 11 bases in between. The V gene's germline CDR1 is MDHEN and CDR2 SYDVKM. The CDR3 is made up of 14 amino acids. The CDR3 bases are TGTGCCAGCAGTTTATCAGGGACGGGGTACGAGCAGTACTTC. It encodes CASSLSGTGYEQYF.

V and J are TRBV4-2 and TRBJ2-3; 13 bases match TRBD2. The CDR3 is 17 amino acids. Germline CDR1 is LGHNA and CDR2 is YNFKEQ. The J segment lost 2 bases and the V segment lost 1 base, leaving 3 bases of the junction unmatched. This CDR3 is CASSQVTSGGATDTQYF. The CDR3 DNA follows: TGTGCCAGCAGCCAAGTAACTAGCGGGGGGGCCACAGATACGCAGTATTTT.

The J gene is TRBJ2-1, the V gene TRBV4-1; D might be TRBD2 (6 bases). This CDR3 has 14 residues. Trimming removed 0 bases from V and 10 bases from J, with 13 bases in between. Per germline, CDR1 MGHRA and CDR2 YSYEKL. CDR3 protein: CASSQDSGGGEQFF. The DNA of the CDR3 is TGCGCCAGCAGCCAAGATTCCGGGGGAGGCGAGCAGTTCTTC.

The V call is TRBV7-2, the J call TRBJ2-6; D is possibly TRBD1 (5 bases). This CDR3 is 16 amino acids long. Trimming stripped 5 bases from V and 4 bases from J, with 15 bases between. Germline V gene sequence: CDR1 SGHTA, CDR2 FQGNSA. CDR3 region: CASSPSRVRGANVLTF. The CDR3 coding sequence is TGTGCCAGCAGCCCAAGCAGGGTTCGGGGGGCCAACGTCCTGACTTTC.